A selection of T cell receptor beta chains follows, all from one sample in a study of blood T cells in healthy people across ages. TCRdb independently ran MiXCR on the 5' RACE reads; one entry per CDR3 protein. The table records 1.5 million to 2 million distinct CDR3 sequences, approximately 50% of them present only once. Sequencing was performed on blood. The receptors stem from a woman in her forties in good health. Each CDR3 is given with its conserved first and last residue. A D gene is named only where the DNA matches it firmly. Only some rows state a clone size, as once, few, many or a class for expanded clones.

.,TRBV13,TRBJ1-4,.,CASALGGVGEKLFF,TGTGCCAGCGCCCTGGGTGGGGTAGGAGAAAAACTGTTTTTT
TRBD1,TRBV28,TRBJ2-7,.,CASTTSGQGPSYEQYF,TGTGCCAGCACTACCTCTGGACAGGGGCCCTCCTACGAGCAGTACTTC
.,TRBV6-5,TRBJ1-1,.,CASSSPGRGEAFF,TGTGCCAGCAGTTCCCCCGGGAGGGGCGAAGCTTTCTTT
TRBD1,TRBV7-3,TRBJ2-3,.,CASSPLETGQGPYNEQYF,TGTGCCAGCAGCCCCCTGGAAACGGGACAGGGGCCATACAATGAGCAGTATTTT
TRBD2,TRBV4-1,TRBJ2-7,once,CASSQEVLAGGYYNEQYF,TGCGCCAGCAGCCAAGAGGTACTAGCGGGGGGATACTACAATGAGCAGTACTTC
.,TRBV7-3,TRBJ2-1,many,CASSVTLRGEQFF,TGTGCCAGCAGCGTGACTCTTCGGGGTGAGCAGTTCTTC
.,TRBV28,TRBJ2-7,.,CASSPSGAGQTYEQYF,TGTGCCAGCAGTCCCTCTGGGGCAGGGCAAACCTACGAGCAGTACTTC
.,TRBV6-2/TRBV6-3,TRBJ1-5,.,CASSYEGHLSNQPQHF,TGTGCCAGCAGTTACGAGGGACACCTTAGCAATCAGCCCCAGCATTTT
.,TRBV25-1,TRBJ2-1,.,CASSEYQLNEQFF,TGTGCCAGCAGTGAATATCAGCTTAACGAGCAGTTCTTC
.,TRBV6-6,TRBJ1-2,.,CASTNLGYSYGYTF,TGTGCCAGCACCAACTTAGGGTATAGCTATGGCTACACCTTC
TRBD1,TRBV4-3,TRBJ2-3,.,CASSQDRTGEADTQYF,TGCGCCAGCAGCCAAGATCGGACAGGGGAGGCAGATACGCAGTATTTT
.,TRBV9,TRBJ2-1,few,CASSVAQNNEQFF,TGTGCCAGCAGCGTAGCTCAAAACAATGAGCAGTTCTTC
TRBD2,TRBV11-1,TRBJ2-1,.,CASRIPGLAGEAQWHYNEQFF,TGTGCCAGCAGGATCCCGGGACTAGCGGGGGAGGCTCAATGGCACTACAATGAGCAGTTCTTC
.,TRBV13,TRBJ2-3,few,CASSNHADTQYF,TGTGCCAGCAGCAATCATGCAGATACGCAGTATTTT
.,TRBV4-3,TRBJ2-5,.,CASSQDCASEEGRTPQETQYF,TGCGCCAGCAGCCAAGATTGCGCCTCAGAGGAGGGGCGCACCCCACAAGAGACCCAGTACTTC
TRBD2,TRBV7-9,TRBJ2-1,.,CASTPLAGSYNEQFF,TGTGCCAGCACCCCACTAGCGGGGTCCTACAATGAGCAGTTCTTC
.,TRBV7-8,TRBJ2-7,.,CASSRSTDYEQYF,TGTGCCAGCAGCCGATCGACGGACTACGAGCAGTACTTC
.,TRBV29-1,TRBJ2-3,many,CSVGQSTDTQYF,TGCAGCGTTGGGCAGAGCACAGATACGCAGTATTTT
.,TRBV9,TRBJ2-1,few,CASSGGTILNEQFF,TGTGCCAGCAGTGGGGGAACTATCCTCAATGAGCAGTTCTTC
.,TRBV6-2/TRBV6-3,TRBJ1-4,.,CASSQQGRGTNEKLFF,TGTGCCAGCAGTCAGCAGGGGAGAGGGACTAATGAAAAACTGTTTTTT
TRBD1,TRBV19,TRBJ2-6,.,CASSYWGQGPAGANVLTF,TGTGCCAGTAGTTACTGGGGACAGGGCCCCGCTGGGGCCAACGTCCTGACTTTC
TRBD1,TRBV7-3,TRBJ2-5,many,CASSLGQGRWETQYF,TGTGCCAGCAGCTTAGGACAGGGGAGGTGGGAGACCCAGTACTTC
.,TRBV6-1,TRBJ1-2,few,CASSRHLILNYGYTF,TGTGCCAGCAGTCGACACCTTATACTAAACTATGGCTACACCTTC
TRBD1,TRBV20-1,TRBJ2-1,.,CSANARTGSSYNEQFF,TGCAGTGCAAACGCCCGGACAGGCAGCTCCTACAATGAGCAGTTCTTC
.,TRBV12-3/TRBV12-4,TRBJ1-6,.,CASSLLGGGGSPLHF,TGTGCCAGCAGTTTACTAGGGGGAGGAGGTTCACCCCTCCACTTT
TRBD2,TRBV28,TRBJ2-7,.,CASSNSRGGAYEQYF,TGTGCCAGCAGTAACTCCCGGGGAGGGGCTTACGAGCAGTACTTC
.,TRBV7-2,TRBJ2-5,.,CASSWQGRETQYF,TGTGCCAGCAGCTGGCAGGGTAGGGAGACCCAGTACTTC
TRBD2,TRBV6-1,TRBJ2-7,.,CASRQLVGGGSYEQYF,TGTGCCAGCAGACAACTGGTCGGCGGGGGGTCCTACGAGCAGTACTTC
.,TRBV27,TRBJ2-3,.,CASSEDWGATDTQYF,TGTGCCAGCAGTGAGGACTGGGGGGCCACAGATACGCAGTATTTT
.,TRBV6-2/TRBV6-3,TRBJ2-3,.,CASSYSKRKVSDTQYF,TGTGCCAGCAGTTACAGCAAGCGGAAGGTTTCGGATACGCAGTATTTT
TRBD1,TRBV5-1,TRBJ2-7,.,CASSGTVSDEQYF,TGCGCCAGCAGCGGGACAGTCTCCGACGAGCAGTACTTC
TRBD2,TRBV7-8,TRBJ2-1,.,CASSLGWVRSGGILWEQFF,TGTGCCAGCAGCTTAGGGTGGGTCCGAAGCGGGGGTATTCTCTGGGAGCAGTTCTTC
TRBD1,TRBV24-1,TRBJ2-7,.,CATSAGQGGKYEQYF,TGTGCCACCAGTGCCGGACAGGGAGGAAAGTACGAGCAGTACTTC